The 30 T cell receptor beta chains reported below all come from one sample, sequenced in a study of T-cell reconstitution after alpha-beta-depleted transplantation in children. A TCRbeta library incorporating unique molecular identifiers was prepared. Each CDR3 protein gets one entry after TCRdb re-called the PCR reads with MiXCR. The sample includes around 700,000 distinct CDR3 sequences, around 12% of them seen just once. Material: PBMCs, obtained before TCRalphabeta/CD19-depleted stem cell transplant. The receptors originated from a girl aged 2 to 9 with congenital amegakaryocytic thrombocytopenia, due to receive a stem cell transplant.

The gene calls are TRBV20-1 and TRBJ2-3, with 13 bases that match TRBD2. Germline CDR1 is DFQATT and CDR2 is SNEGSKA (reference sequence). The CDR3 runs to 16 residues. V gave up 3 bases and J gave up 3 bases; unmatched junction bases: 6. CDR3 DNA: TGCAGTGCTAGGCTTGGACTAGCGGGAGCGACAGATACGCAGTATTTT. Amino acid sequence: CSARLGLAGATDTQYF.

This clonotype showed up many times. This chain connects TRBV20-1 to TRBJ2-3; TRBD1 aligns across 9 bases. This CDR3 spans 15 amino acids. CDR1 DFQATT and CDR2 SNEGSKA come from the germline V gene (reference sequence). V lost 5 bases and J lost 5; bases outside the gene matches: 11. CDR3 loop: CSAHTGTGIQDTQYF. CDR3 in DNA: TGCAGTGCTCATACCGGGACAGGGATTCAAGATACGCAGTATTTT.

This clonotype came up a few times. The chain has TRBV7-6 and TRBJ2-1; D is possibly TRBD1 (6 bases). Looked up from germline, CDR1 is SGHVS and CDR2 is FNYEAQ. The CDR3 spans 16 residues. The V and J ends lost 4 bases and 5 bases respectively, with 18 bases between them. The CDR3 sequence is CASSSEDSRSNNEQFF. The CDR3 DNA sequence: TGTGCCAGCAGCTCCGAGGACAGTCGGTCCAACAATGAGCAGTTCTTC.

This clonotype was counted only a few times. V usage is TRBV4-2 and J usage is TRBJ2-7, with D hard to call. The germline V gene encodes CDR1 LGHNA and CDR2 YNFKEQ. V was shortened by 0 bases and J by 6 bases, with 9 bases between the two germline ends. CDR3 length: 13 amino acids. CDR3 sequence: CASSQDLRLEQYF. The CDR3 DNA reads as TGTGCCAGCAGCCAAGATTTGAGGCTCGAGCAGTACTTC.

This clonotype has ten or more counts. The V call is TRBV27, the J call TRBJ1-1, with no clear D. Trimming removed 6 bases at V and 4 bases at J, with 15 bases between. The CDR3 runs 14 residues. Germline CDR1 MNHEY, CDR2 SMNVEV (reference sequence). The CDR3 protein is CASSPGVGSTEAFF. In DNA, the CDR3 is TGTGCCAGCAGCCCTGGAGTGGGAAGCACTGAAGCTTTCTTT.

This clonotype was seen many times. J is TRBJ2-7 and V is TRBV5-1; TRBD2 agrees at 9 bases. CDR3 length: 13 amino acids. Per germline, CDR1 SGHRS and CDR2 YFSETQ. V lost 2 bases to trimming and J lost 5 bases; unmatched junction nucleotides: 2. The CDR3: CASSLAGGNEQYF. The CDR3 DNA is TGCGCCAGCAGCTTAGCGGGAGGTAACGAGCAGTACTTC. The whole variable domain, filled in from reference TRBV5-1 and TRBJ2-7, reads KAGVTQTPRYLIKTRGQQVTLSCSPISGHRSVSWYQQTPGQGLQFLFEYFSETQRNKGNFPGRFSGRQFSNSRSEMNVSTLELGDSALYLCASSLAGGNEQYFGPGTRLTVT.

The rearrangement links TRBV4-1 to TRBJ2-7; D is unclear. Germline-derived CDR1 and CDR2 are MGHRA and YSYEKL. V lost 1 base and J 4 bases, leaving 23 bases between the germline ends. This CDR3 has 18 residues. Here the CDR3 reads CASSQVLLSSRANYEQYF. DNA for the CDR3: TGCGCCAGCAGCCAAGTTCTCCTTTCGTCAAGGGCGAATTACGAGCAGTACTTC.

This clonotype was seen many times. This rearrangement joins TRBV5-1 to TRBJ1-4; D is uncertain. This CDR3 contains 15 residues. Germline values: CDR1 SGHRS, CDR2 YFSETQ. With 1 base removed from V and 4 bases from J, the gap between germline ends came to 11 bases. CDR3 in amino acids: CASSLRRDGNEKLFF. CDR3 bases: TGCGCCAGCAGCTTGCGCCGGGATGGTAATGAAAAACTGTTTTTT.

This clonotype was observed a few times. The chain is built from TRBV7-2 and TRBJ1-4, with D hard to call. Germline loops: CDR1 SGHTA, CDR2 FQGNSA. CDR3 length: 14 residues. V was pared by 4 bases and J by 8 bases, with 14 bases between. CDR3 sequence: CASSYKGPGEKLFF. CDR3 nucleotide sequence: TGTGCCAGCAGCTATAAGGGCCCCGGAGAAAAACTGTTTTTT. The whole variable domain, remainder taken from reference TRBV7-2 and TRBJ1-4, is GAGVSQSPSNKVTEKGKDVELRCDPISGHTALYWYRQSLGQGLEFLIYFQGNSAPDKSGLPSDRFSAERTGGSVSTLTIQRTQQEDSAVYLCASSYKGPGEKLFFGSGTQLSVL.

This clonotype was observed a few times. The CDR3 sequence is CASSVQHNTEAFF. The CDR3 nucleotides are TGCGCCAGCAGCGTTCAGCACAACACTGAAGCTTTCTTT. The V and J genes are TRBV5-1 and TRBJ1-1; D gene uncertain. V was cut by 4 bases and J by 2 bases, with 9 bases left in between. The CDR3 contains 13 residues. Germline CDR1 reads SGHRS; CDR2 reads YFSETQ.

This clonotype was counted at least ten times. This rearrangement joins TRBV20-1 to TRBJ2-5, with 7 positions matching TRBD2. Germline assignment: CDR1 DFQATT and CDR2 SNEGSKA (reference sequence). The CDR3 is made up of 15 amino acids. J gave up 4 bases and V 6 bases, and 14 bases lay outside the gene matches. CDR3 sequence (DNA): TGCAGTGCCCCTCAACCGGGACTAAAAAGAGAGACCCAGTACTTC. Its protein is CSAPQPGLKRETQYF.

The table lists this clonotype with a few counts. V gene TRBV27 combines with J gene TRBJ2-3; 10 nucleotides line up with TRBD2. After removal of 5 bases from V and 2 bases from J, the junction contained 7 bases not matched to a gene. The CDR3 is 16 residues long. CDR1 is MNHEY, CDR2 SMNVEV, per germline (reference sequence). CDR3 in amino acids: CASSPLTSGYTDTQYF. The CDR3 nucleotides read TGTGCCAGCAGTCCGTTGACTAGCGGGTACACAGATACGCAGTATTTT.

The CDR3 coding sequence is TGTGCCAGCAGCTTTCTTCGCGGAACAAGGAACACCGGGGAGCTGTTTTTT. It yields the protein CASSFLRGTRNTGELFF. The chain recombines TRBV7-6 with TRBJ2-2; no firm D call. The ends were cut back, 3 bases at V and 1 base at J, with 15 bases in the middle. Germline CDR1 reads SGHVS; CDR2 reads FNYEAQ. The CDR3 is 17 residues long. The entire variable domain, with the rest obtained from reference TRBV7-6 and TRBJ2-2, is as follows: GAGVSQSPRYKVTKRGQDVALRCDPISGHVSLYWYRQALGQGPEFLTYFNYEAQQDKSGLPNDRFSAERPEGSISTLTIQRTEQRDSAMYRCASSFLRGTRNTGELFFGEGSRLTVL.

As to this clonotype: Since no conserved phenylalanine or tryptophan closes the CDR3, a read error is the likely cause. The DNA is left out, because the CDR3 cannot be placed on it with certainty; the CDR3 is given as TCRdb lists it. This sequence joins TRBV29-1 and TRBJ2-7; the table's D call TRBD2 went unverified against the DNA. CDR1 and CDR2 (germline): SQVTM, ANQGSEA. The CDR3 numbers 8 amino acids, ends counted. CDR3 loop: CSVEGGLL.

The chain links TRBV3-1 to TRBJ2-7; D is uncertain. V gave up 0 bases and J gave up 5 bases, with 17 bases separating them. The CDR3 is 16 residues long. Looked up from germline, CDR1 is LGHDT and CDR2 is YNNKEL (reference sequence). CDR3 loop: CASSQDFIGQWDEQYF. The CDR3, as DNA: TGTGCCAGCAGCCAAGATTTTATAGGCCAATGGGACGAGCAGTACTTC.

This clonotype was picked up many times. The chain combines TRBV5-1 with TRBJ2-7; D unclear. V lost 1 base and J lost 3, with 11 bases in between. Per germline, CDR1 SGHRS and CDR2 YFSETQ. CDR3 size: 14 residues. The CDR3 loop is CASSLQDVNYEQYF. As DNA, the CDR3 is TGCGCCAGCAGCTTGCAGGACGTAAACTACGAGCAGTACTTC.

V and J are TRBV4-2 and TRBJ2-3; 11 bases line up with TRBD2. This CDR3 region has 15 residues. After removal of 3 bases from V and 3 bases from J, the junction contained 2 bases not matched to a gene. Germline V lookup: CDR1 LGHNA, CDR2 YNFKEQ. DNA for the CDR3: TGTGCCAGCAGCCAGGGACTAGCGGAAACAGATACGCAGTATTTT. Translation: CASSQGLAETDTQYF.

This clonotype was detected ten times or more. The DNA for the CDR3 is TGTGCCAGCAGCCGACCGGGAGGAGTGACAGATACGCAGTATTTT. Translated: CASSRPGGVTDTQYF. The chain combines TRBV12-3 or TRBV12-4 with TRBJ2-3, with 7 bases lining up with TRBD2. V shed 6 bases and J 3 bases; nucleotides not matched to a gene: 9. This CDR3 has 15 residues.

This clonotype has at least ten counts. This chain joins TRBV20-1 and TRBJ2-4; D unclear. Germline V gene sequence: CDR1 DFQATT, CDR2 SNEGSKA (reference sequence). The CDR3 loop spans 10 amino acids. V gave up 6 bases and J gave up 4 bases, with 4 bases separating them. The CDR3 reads CSAWKNIQYF. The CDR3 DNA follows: TGCAGTGCCTGGAAAAACATTCAGTACTTC.

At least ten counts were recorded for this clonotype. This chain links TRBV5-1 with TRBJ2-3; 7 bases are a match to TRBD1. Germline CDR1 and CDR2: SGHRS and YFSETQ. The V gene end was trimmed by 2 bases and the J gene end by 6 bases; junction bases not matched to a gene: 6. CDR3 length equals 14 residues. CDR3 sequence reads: CASSLGQAADTQYF. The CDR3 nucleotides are TGCGCCAGCAGCTTAGGACAGGCGGCTGATACGCAGTATTTT.

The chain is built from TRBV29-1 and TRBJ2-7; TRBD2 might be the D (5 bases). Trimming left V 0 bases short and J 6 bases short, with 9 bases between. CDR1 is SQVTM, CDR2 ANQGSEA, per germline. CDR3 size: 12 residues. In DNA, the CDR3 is TGCAGCGTTGAAGATCATGCGGGCGAGCAGTACTTC. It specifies CSVEDHAGEQYF.

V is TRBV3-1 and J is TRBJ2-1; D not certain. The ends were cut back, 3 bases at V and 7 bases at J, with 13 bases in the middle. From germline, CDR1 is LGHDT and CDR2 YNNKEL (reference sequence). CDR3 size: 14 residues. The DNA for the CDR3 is TGTGCCAGCAGCCAGCCCTTAACCGCGAATGAGCAGTTCTTC. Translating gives CASSQPLTANEQFF.

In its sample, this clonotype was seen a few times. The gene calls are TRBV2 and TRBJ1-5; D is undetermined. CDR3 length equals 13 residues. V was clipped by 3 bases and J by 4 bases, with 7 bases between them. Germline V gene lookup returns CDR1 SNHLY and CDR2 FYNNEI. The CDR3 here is CASSDRYNQPQHF. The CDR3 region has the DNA TGTGCCAGCAGTGACCGTTATAATCAGCCCCAGCATTTT.

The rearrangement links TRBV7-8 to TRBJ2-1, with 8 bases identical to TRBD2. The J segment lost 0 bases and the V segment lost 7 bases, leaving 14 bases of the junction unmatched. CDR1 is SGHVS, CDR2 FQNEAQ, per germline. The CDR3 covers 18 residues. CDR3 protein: CASNVGASGSYSYNEQFF. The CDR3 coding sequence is TGTGCCAGCAACGTAGGGGCTAGCGGGTCCTACTCCTACAATGAGCAGTTCTTC.

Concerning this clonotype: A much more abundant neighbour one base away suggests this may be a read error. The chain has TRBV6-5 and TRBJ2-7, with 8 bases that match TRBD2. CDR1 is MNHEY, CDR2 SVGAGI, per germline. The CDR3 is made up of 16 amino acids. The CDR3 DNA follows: TGTGCCAACAGTTACTCGAAGAGCGGGAGAACAGGAGAGCAGTACTTC. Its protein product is CANSYSKSGRTGEQYF.

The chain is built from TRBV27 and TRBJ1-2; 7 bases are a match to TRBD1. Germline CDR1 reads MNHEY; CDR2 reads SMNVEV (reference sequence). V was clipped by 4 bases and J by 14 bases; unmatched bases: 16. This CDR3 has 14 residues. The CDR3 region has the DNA TGTGCCAGCAGTTCGGGGACAGTCCATGAGGTGGTAACCTTC. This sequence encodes CASSSGTVHEVVTF.

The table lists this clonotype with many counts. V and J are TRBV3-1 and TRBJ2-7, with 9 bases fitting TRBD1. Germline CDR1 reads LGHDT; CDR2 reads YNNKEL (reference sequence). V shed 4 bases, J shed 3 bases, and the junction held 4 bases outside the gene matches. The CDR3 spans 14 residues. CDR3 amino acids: CASSRGQGYYEQYF. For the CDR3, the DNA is TGTGCCAGCAGCCGGGGACAGGGCTACTACGAGCAGTACTTC.

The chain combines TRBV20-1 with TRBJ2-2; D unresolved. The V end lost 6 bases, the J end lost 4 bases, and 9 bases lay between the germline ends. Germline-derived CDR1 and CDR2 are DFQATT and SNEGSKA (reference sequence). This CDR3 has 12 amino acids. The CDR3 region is CSAQTVTGELFF. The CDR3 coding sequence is TGCAGTGCCCAAACAGTCACCGGGGAGCTGTTTTTT.

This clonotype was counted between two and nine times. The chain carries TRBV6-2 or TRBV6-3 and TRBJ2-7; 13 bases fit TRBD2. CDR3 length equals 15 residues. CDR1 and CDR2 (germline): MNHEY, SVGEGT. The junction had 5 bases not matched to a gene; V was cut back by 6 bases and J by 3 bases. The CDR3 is CASSGTSGIVYEQYF. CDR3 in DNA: TGTGCCAGCAGCGGGACTAGCGGGATAGTCTACGAGCAGTACTTC.

The CDR3 nucleotides are TGTGCCAGCAGCTTCCAGGGGGCCCCCGAGACCCAGTACTTC. Protein: CASSFQGAPETQYF. V usage is TRBV7-9 and J usage is TRBJ2-5; TRBD1 matches at 8 bases. Trimming took 3 bases from V and 5 from J; bases not matched to a gene: 5. CDR3 size: 14 residues. The germline V gene encodes CDR1 SEHNR and CDR2 FQNEAQ (reference sequence).